A single sample gave rise to the 28 T cell receptor beta chains below, sequenced in a study of T-cell reconstitution after alpha-beta-depleted transplantation in children. A TCRbeta library incorporating unique molecular identifiers was prepared. Using its own MiXCR run on the PCR reads, TCRdb lists one record per CDR3 protein. There are about 830,000 distinct CDR3 sequences in the sample; roughly 15% occur only once, and just under 5% lies in the top ten. The material sequenced was PBMCs, mostly from graft donor cells, taken 360 days after TCRalphabeta/CD19-depleted stem cell transplant. The receptors come from a male patient aged 5 to 17 who had a stem cell transplant for acute lymphoblastic leukemia, so the T cells may come from the graft donor.

This clonotype appeared once. The rearrangement uses TRBV5-6 and TRBJ2-1, with TRBD2 matching 8 bases. The junction had 8 bases not matched to a gene; V was cut back by 1 base and J by 8 bases. The CDR3 is 15 amino acids. Germline CDR1 SGHDT, CDR2 YYEEEE. This chain's CDR3 is CASSLTIAGSDEQFF. CDR3 DNA sequence: TGTGCCAGCAGCTTGACGATAGCGGGGTCAGATGAGCAGTTCTTC.

This chain links TRBV7-6 with TRBJ2-2; 14 nucleotides line up with TRBD2. Trimming removed 10 bases from V and 9 bases from J; junction bases left unmatched: 7. Per germline, CDR1 SGHVS and CDR2 FNYEAQ. This CDR3 contains 14 residues. CDR3 in amino acids: CATVGLAGERELFF. DNA of the CDR3: TGTGCCACAGTGGGACTAGCGGGAGAGAGGGAGCTGTTTTTT.

This clonotype was counted between two and nine times. The chain links TRBV9 to TRBJ2-2; D call uncertain. Germline V gene lookup returns CDR1 SGDLS and CDR2 YYNGEE. Trimming removed 7 bases at V and 0 bases at J, with 16 bases between. This CDR3 region has 16 residues. CDR3 loop: CASRSSDAANTGELFF. The CDR3 DNA sequence: TGTGCCAGCCGGTCCTCGGACGCCGCGAACACCGGGGAGCTGTTTTTT.

This clonotype was seen more than once but under ten times. This chain links TRBV19 with TRBJ2-1; no clear D. Germline loops: CDR1 LNHDA, CDR2 SQIVND (reference sequence). V lost 10 bases to trimming and J lost 3 bases, with 13 bases between them. This CDR3 has 13 amino acids. CDR3 loop: CAISSSLYNEQFF. The CDR3, as DNA: TGTGCCATTTCGTCTTCCCTCTACAATGAGCAGTTCTTC. Drawing the rest from reference TRBV19 and TRBJ2-1, the complete variable domain is DGGITQSPKYLFRKEGQNVTLSCEQNLNHDAMYWYRQDPGQGLRLIYYSQIVNDFQKGDIAEGYSVSREKKESFPLTVTSAQKNPTAFYLCAISSSLYNEQFFGPGTRLTVL.

This clonotype was picked up a small number of times. The chain carries TRBV18 and TRBJ2-1; 7 bases line up with TRBD2. J was trimmed by 5 bases and V by 3 bases; bases with no gene match: 13. The CDR3 has 17 residues. The germline V gene has CDR1 KGHSH and CDR2 LQKENI. In nucleotides, the CDR3 is TGTGCCAGCTCACCGCCTCTAGTACTAGCGTCGAACAATGAGCAGTTCTTC. Translation: CASSPPLVLASNNEQFF.

The genes are TRBV7-8 and TRBJ1-2; D is uncertain. The CDR3 is 16 amino acids. Per germline, CDR1 SGHVS and CDR2 FQNEAQ. Trimming took 0 bases from V and 6 from J, leaving 17 bases between them. The CDR3, as DNA: TGTGCCAGCAGCTTAGCGGTAAGGGCCGCCCGTGATGGCTACACCTTC. Encoded protein: CASSLAVRAARDGYTF.

The chain joins TRBV12-3 or TRBV12-4 to TRBJ1-1; D is possibly TRBD1 (5 bases). This CDR3 spans 13 amino acids. Between the trimmed V and J ends, which lost 6 bases and 3 bases, there was a span of 11 bases. The CDR3 coding sequence is TGTGCCAGCAGGTCGGGGGGGGACACTGAAGCTTTCTTT. Protein sequence: CASRSGGDTEAFF.

This sequence joins TRBV4-1 and TRBJ2-7, with D possibly being TRBD1 or TRBD2 (5 bases each). The CDR3 is made up of 16 amino acids. Looked up from germline, CDR1 is MGHRA and CDR2 is YSYEKL. V was shortened by 2 bases and J by 6 bases, with 20 bases between the two germline ends. CDR3: CASSQLIRDRGGEQYF. The DNA of the CDR3 is TGCGCCAGCAGCCAATTAATAAGGGATCGGGGCGGCGAGCAGTACTTC.

In this sample, this clonotype turned up a few times. The chain has TRBV5-1 and TRBJ2-7, with a possible D match to TRBD2 (6 bases). This CDR3 has 18 residues. In germline, CDR1 is SGHRS, CDR2 YFSETQ. V gave up 0 bases and J gave up 0 bases, with 19 bases separating them. CDR3: CASSLGPSSGSTSYEQYF. DNA of the CDR3: TGCGCCAGCAGCTTGGGGCCCTCAAGCGGGTCAACCTCCTACGAGCAGTACTTC.

The V and J genes are TRBV27 and TRBJ2-1; D is perhaps TRBD1 or TRBD2 (5 bases each). The CDR3 is made up of 15 amino acids. Germline CDR1 and CDR2: MNHEY and SMNVEV (reference sequence). With 1 base removed from V and 5 bases from J, the gap between germline ends came to 12 bases. Here the CDR3 reads CASSLFGASNNEQFF. In DNA, the CDR3 is TGTGCCAGCAGTTTATTCGGGGCTAGCAACAATGAGCAGTTCTTC.

The gene calls are TRBV29-1 and TRBJ2-7; tentative D call: TRBD2 (6 bases). The CDR3 is made up of 15 amino acids. Germline assignment: CDR1 SQVTM and CDR2 ANQGSEA. Trimming pared 4 bases from V and 2 bases from J, leaving 18 bases between. CDR3 sequence reads: CSVALLATFPYEQYF. In nucleotides, the CDR3 is TGCAGCGTTGCCCTCCTAGCGACCTTTCCCTACGAGCAGTACTTC.

This clonotype has just a few counts. The rearrangement uses TRBV4-1 and TRBJ2-7; TRBD1 is a possible D gene (5 bases). This CDR3 contains 14 residues. Germline CDR1 is MGHRA and CDR2 is YSYEKL. With 0 bases removed from V and 2 bases from J, the gap between germline ends came to 8 bases. The CDR3, as DNA: TGCGCCAGCAGCCAAGACGGCAGGGCCTACGAGCAGTACTTC. Translated: CASSQDGRAYEQYF.

The J gene is TRBJ2-1, the V gene TRBV4-1; D gene unclear. V dropped 0 bases and J dropped 7 bases, with 16 bases sitting between them. This CDR3 spans 16 amino acids. Germline-derived CDR1 and CDR2 are MGHRA and YSYEKL. CDR3 region: CASSQDPTGLGNEQFF. DNA for the CDR3: TGCGCCAGCAGCCAAGATCCGACTGGGCTAGGGAATGAGCAGTTCTTC.

The chain employs TRBV30 and TRBJ2-1; weak D call: TRBD1 (5 bases). With 1 base removed from V and 6 bases from J, the gap between germline ends came to 10 bases. CDR3 length: 13 amino acids. In germline, CDR1 is GTSNPN, CDR2 SVGIG (reference sequence). Here the CDR3 DNA reads TGTGCCTGGAGTGAAGGAAGGGGCAATGAGCAGTTCTTC. It yields the protein CAWSEGRGNEQFF. Based on the CDR3 plus reference TRBV30 and TRBJ2-1, the full variable domain is SQTIHQWPATLVQPVGSPLSLECTVEGTSNPNLYWYRQAAGRGLQLLFYSVGIGQISSEVPQNLSASRPQDRQFILSSKKLLLSDSGFYLCAWSEGRGNEQFFGPGTRLTVL.

This clonotype has just a few counts. The J gene is TRBJ1-5, the V gene TRBV24-1, with D maybe TRBD1 (5 bases). The CDR3 has 16 residues. CDR1 KGHDR and CDR2 SFDVKD come from the germline V gene. V dropped 2 bases and J dropped 1 base, with 11 bases sitting between them. CDR3 sequence: CATSDSAGRSNQPQHF. CDR3 DNA sequence: TGTGCCACCAGTGATTCGGCGGGACGGAGCAATCAGCCCCAGCATTTT.

This clonotype was seen a few times. This chain connects TRBV5-1 to TRBJ2-6, with D possibly being TRBD1 or TRBD2 (5 bases each). Deletions cut 4 bases from V and 1 base from J, with 9 bases between. This CDR3 contains 15 residues. The germline V gene has CDR1 SGHRS and CDR2 YFSETQ. Here the CDR3 DNA reads TGCGCCAGCAGCATGAGGGGTTCTGGGGCCAACGTCCTGACTTTC. Amino acids: CASSMRGSGANVLTF.

The V call is TRBV7-8, the J call TRBJ2-3; a possible D gene is TRBD2 (6 bases). The germline CDR1 and CDR2 sequences are SGHVS and FQNEAQ. The CDR3 length is 19 residues. V was pared by 7 bases and J by 1 base, with 27 bases between. The DNA for the CDR3 is TGTGCCAGCAATCTACCCTCAAGGAGGAGCGGGCATCGCACAGATACGCAGTATTTT. Amino acids: CASNLPSRRSGHRTDTQYF.

A remark on this clonotype: Germline is not matched at one junction end, which may reflect a read error. The J gene is TRBJ2-5, the V gene TRBV20-1; D uncertain. This CDR3 region has 16 residues. Germline V gene data show CDR1 as DFQATT and CDR2 as SNEGSKA (reference sequence). Written as DNA, the CDR3 is TGCTGTGCTAGAGTAGCCAGCCTAAAACTCCAAGAGACCCAGTACTTC. Protein sequence: CCARVASLKLQETQYF.

This chain links TRBV4-1 with TRBJ1-1, with TRBD1 identical over 11 bases. The V gene end was trimmed by 2 bases and the J gene end by 5 bases; junction bases not matched to a gene: 4. The germline V gene encodes CDR1 MGHRA and CDR2 YSYEKL. The CDR3 totals 15 residues. CDR3 DNA sequence: TGCGCCAGCAGCCAACCCCGGGACAGGGGGACTGAAGCTTTCTTT. Encoded protein: CASSQPRDRGTEAFF.

V gene TRBV5-1 combines with J gene TRBJ2-6, with a weak D call TRBD1 (6 bases). CDR3 length: 16 residues. CDR1 SGHRS and CDR2 YFSETQ come from the germline V gene. V was shortened by 0 bases and J by 2 bases, with 9 bases between the two germline ends. In DNA form, the CDR3 reads TGCGCCAGCAGCTTGGTGTACAGGGCTGGGGCCAACGTCCTGACTTTC. Its translation is CASSLVYRAGANVLTF.

The CDR3 loop is CASSFRTGGGYMQQYF. The CDR3 region has the DNA TGTGCCAGCAGCTTTAGGACAGGGGGAGGCTACATGCAGCAGTATTTT. This chain connects TRBV27 to TRBJ2-3, with 10 bases identical to TRBD1. Looked up from germline, CDR1 is MNHEY and CDR2 is SMNVEV (reference sequence). V lost 6 bases to trimming and J lost 11 bases; unmatched junction nucleotides: 17. CDR3 size: 16 residues.

J is TRBJ2-1 and V is TRBV11-2, with 8 bases identical to TRBD2. Germline V CDR1 and CDR2: SGHAT, FQNNGV. The V segment lost 2 bases and the J segment 4 bases; nucleotides outside the gene matches: 7. The CDR3 is 16 amino acids. The DNA of the CDR3 is TGTGCCAGCAGCTTACCCGGCGGGAGGAAATACAATGAGCAGTTCTTC. Amino acids: CASSLPGGRKYNEQFF.

This clonotype was observed a handful of times. This rearrangement joins TRBV11-2 to TRBJ2-7; TRBD2 is a possible D gene (5 bases). The CDR3 consists of 13 residues. CDR1 is SGHAT and CDR2 is FQNNGV in the germline V gene. V lost 3 bases, J lost 7 bases, and 13 bases lay in between. CDR3: CASSLDSLLEQYF. The CDR3 DNA reads as TGTGCCAGCAGCTTGGACTCCCTCCTAGAGCAGTACTTC.

The table lists this clonotype with many counts. CDR3: CAISESNRDYEQYF. CDR3 nucleotide sequence: TGTGCCATCAGTGAGTCGAACAGAGATTACGAGCAGTACTTC. J is TRBJ2-7 and V is TRBV10-3; no reliable D call. Germline CDR1 is ENHRY and CDR2 is SYGVKD. Trimming removed 0 bases at V and 4 bases at J, with 10 bases between. This CDR3 comprises 14 residues.

This clonotype was found a few times. The chain has TRBV15 and TRBJ2-3, with a weak D call TRBD2 (5 bases). The germline CDR1 and CDR2 sequences are LNHNV and YYDKDF (reference sequence). The CDR3 is 15 amino acids. V shed 0 bases and J shed 2 bases, with 9 bases lying between them. This chain's CDR3 is CATSRDGGTTDTQYF. The CDR3 bases are TGTGCCACCAGCAGAGATGGAGGCACCACAGATACGCAGTATTTT.

The chain carries TRBV2 and TRBJ2-1, with D perhaps TRBD2 (5 bases). The CDR3 runs 15 residues. Trimming took 4 bases from V and 8 from J, leaving 18 bases between them. Germline CDR1 SNHLY, CDR2 FYNNEI. CDR3: CASSGVSAGEDEQFF. The CDR3 nucleotides are TGTGCCAGCAGTGGAGTTAGTGCGGGCGAGGATGAGCAGTTCTTC.

This chain joins TRBV12-5 and TRBJ2-1, with 11 bases that match TRBD2. V lost 2 bases to trimming and J lost 1 base; unmatched junction nucleotides: 4. Looked up from germline, CDR1 is LGHNT and CDR2 is FRNRAP. The CDR3 length is 17 residues. In nucleotides, the CDR3 is TGTGCTAGTGGTTTGCACCTAGCGGGAGGATCCTACAATGAGCAGTTCTTC. Its translation: CASGLHLAGGSYNEQFF.

The table lists this clonotype with many counts. The rearrangement links TRBV3-1 to TRBJ1-3; D call uncertain. Trimming took 1 base from V and 2 from J, leaving 0 bases between them. The CDR3 is 12 residues long. Germline V gene data show CDR1 as LGHDT and CDR2 as YNNKEL (reference sequence). This CDR3 is CASSQAGNTIYF. The DNA for the CDR3 is TGTGCCAGCAGCCAAGCTGGAAACACCATATATTTT.